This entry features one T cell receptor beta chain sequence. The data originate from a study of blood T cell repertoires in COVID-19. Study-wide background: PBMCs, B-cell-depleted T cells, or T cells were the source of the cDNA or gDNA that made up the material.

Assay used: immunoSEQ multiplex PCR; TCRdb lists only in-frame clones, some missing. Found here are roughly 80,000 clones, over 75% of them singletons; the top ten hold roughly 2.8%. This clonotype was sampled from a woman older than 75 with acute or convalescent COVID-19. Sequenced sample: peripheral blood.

In DNA form, the CDR3 reads TGTGCCAGCAGCAGGGACAGGACTAACACCGGGGAGCTGTTTTTT. Amino acid sequence: CASSRDRTNTGELFF. V is TRBV7-3 and J is TRBJ2-2, with 8 bases aligning to TRBD1. V lost 5 bases, J lost 2 bases, and 4 bases stayed unmatched. The CDR3 sequence is 15 residues long. Looked up from germline, CDR1 is SGHTA and CDR2 is FQGTGA. Complete variable domain (other parts from reference TRBV7-3 and TRBJ2-2): GAGVSQTPSNKVTEKGKYVELRCDPISGHTALYWYRQSLGQGPEFLIYFQGTGAADDSGLPNDRFFAVRPEGSVSTLKIQRTERGDSAVYLCASSRDRTNTGELFFGEGSRLTVL.